What follows are 3 T cell receptor beta chains derived from one specimen sequenced in a study of T cells in Graves' hyperthyroidism and ophthalmopathy. The CDR3 regions of TCR beta were amplified from RNA transcripts. RT-PCR in the first round (using the HTBI primer set) targeted the TCR CDR3. TCRdb reprocessed the multiplex PCR reads with MiXCR, giving one entry per CDR3 protein. The sample holds a few hundred thousand distinct CDR3 sequences; 17% are singletons and the top ten take 17%. Sequenced: blood. These receptor sequences come from a woman aged 18-35 years with Graves' ophthalmopathy.

This clonotype turned up a few times. The chain employs TRBV27 and TRBJ2-7, with 9 positions matching TRBD2. Germline V CDR1 and CDR2: MNHEY, SMNVEV (reference sequence). Germline trimming cut 3 bases from V and 0 bases from J; bases unmatched to any gene: 3. The CDR3 totals 15 residues. CDR3 nucleotide sequence: TGTGCCAGCAGTTTCGGACTAGCGTACTCCTACGAGCAGTACTTC. Translated: CASSFGLAYSYEQYF.

This clonotype has ten or more counts. The chain couples TRBV20-1 to TRBJ1-1; TRBD1 matches at 9 bases. V trimming: 6 bases; J trimming: 1 base; junction bases outside the gene matches: 6. Germline V gene data show CDR1 as DFQATT and CDR2 as SNEGSKA (reference sequence). This CDR3 comprises 14 residues. The CDR3 loop reads CSAQDRGRNTEAFF. In DNA form, the CDR3 reads TGCAGTGCGCAAGACAGGGGGAGGAACACTGAAGCTTTCTTT.

This clonotype showed up many times. The V call is TRBV28, the J call TRBJ1-1; 7 bases fit TRBD1. CDR1 and CDR2 from the germline V gene are MDHEN and SYDVKM. The CDR3 runs 15 residues. V shed 3 bases and J 5 bases; nucleotides not matched to a gene: 9. CDR3 region: CASSLYGQAGTEAFF. Written as DNA, the CDR3 is TGTGCCAGCAGTTTGTACGGACAGGCCGGGACTGAAGCTTTCTTT.